A single sample is the source of the 2 T cell receptor beta chains below, sequenced in a study of cytotoxic CD8 clonotypes in ibrutinib-treated CLL. Data came from immunoSEQ multiplex PCR; TCRdb stores just in-frame clones and leaves some out. This sample has 150,000 to 200,000 clones, with approximately 90% found just once. The material sequenced was PBMCs, taken at disease progression, from a patient treated with ibrutinib. The origin of the receptors is a human donor with chronic lymphocytic leukemia.

The CDR3 sequence: CASSLKGNTGELFF. The CDR3 nucleotides are TGTGCCAGCAGCTTAAAGGGAAACACCGGGGAGCTGTTTTTT. The chain recombines TRBV7-9 with TRBJ2-2, with no clear D. Trimming left V 2 bases short and J 2 bases short, with 6 bases between. Germline loops: CDR1 SEHNR, CDR2 FQNEAQ (reference sequence). The CDR3 contains 14 residues.

This chain links TRBV19 with TRBJ2-1; TRBD2 matches at 9 bases. This CDR3 contains 14 residues. The V segment lost 5 bases and the J segment 9 bases; nucleotides outside the gene matches: 8. The germline gives CDR1 LNHDA, CDR2 SQIVND (reference sequence). CDR3 sequence reads: CASSRTREGGEQFF. DNA of the CDR3: TGTGCCAGTAGTCGCACGCGGGAGGGGGGTGAGCAGTTCTTC.